A single T cell receptor (beta chain) is shown here with its context. What it recognizes is unknown. The junction differs from germline at one of its ends, possibly a read error. The data were taken from a study of T cells in Graves' hyperthyroidism and ophthalmopathy. Study-wide results and caveats: Ophthalmopathy was predicted by the model a median of roughly 6.6 months ahead of onset.

Authors of the study amplified TCR beta CDR3 regions from RNA transcripts. HTBI primers were employed in a first-round RT-PCR of the TCR CDR3. TCRdb reprocessed the multiplex PCR reads via MiXCR and lists one record per CDR3 protein. Of nearly 600,000 distinct CDR3 sequences listed, approximately 15% are singletons. Aged 18 to 65, the patients had hyperthyroidism that was newly diagnosed and had lasted under 2 months. Criteria for exclusion of patients were uncontrolled infection, other autoimmune disease, pregnancy or lactation. Used for diagnoses were clinical symptoms, serum thyroxine and TRAb, thyroid ultrasound and orbital computed tomography. CDR3 length equals 15 residues. The germline gives CDR1 SGHRS, CDR2 YFSETQ.

The sequence derives from a woman under 40 with Graves' hyperthyroidism that later progressed to Graves' ophthalmopathy. The chain has TRBV5-1 and TRBJ1-4; a weak D match, TRBD1 (6 bases). The sample was blood. CDR3 DNA: TGCGCCAGCAGGCAGACAGGAGCAACTAATGAAAAACTGATTTTT. Encoded protein: CASRQTGATNEKLIF.